This TCR beta chain was identified in a study of cytomegalovirus exposure and HLA in healthy donors. Study summary: Early released data had about 80 million unique TCRs, all coming from HLA-typed donors.

The PCR employed 60 Vbeta primers together with 13 Jbeta primers. Sequencing was performed with immunoSEQ multiplex PCR; in TCRdb, only in-frame clones are kept and a portion is missing. The sample contains over 50,000 clones, 77% of which appear only once. This CDR3 region has 11 residues. In germline, CDR1 is SGHRS, CDR2 YFSETQ. V was shortened by 0 bases and J by 14 bases, with 8 bases between the two germline ends. The chain couples TRBV5-1 to TRBJ1-4; D is unclear. The sample consisted of PBMCs. This clonotype was sampled from a female donor in good health and CMV-seronegative. The chain's CDR3 is CASSLVPILFF. The CDR3 coding sequence is TGCGCCAGCAGCTTGGTTCCTATTCTGTTTTTT. The full variable domain, completed using reference TRBV5-1 and TRBJ1-4, is KAGVTQTPRYLIKTRGQQVTLSCSPISGHRSVSWYQQTPGQGLQFLFEYFSETQRNKGNFPGRFSGRQFSNSRSEMNVSTLELGDSALYLCASSLVPILFFGSGTQLSVL.